This entry is about one T cell receptor beta chain. Its antigen is unidentified. The sample carries other DNA sequences with the same CDR3. The PCR made use of 60 Vbeta and 13 Jbeta primers. Clones were read by immunoSEQ multiplex PCR, and TCRdb kept only the in-frame ones, dropping some. The data hold more than 200,000 clones, with roughly 80% observed a single time. These data are taken from a study of cytomegalovirus exposure and HLA in healthy donors. Study results and caveats: Associated with cytomegalovirus, according to the listing, were 164 TCR beta chains. Accounts indicate the classifier identified cytomegalovirus status with strong specificity and sensitivity. Based on reports, TCR beta sequences accurately predicted HLA-A and HLA-B alleles for most subjects.

The V and J ends lost 3 bases and 0 bases respectively, with 7 bases between them. Germline assignment: CDR1 SGDLS and CDR2 YYNGEE. This CDR3 is 14 amino acids long. Sequences were obtained from PBMCs. This chain links TRBV9 with TRBJ1-3; D call uncertain. The clonotype originates from a middle-aged man in good health and CMV-seropositive. CDR3 loop: CASSEGGSGNTIYF. The DNA of the CDR3 is TGTGCCAGCAGCGAAGGAGGCTCTGGAAACACCATATATTTT.